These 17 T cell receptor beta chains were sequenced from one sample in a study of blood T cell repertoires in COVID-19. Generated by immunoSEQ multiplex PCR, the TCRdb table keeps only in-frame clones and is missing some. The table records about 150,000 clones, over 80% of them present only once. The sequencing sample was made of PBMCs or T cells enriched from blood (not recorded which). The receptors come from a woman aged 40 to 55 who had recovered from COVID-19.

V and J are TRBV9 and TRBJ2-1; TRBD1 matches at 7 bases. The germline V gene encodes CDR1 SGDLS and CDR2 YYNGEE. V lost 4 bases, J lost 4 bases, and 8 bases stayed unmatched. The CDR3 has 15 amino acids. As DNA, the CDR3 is TGTGCCAGCAGCAAAGGGACAGACGAGTACAATGAGCAGTTCTTC. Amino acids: CASSKGTDEYNEQFF.

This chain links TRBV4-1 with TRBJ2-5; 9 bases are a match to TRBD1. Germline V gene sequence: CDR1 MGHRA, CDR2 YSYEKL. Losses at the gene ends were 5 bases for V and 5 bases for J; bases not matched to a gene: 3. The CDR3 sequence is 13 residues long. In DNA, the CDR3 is TGCGCCAGCAGCACCGGGACAGGGGAGACCCAGTACTTC. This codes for CASSTGTGETQYF.

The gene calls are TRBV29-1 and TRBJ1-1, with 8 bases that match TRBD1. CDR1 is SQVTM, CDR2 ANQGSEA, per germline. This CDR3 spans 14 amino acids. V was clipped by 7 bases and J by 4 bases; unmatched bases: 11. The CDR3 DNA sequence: TGCAGCGGTCAGACAGGGGCAGTTAGCACTGAAGCTTTCTTT. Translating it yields CSGQTGAVSTEAFF.

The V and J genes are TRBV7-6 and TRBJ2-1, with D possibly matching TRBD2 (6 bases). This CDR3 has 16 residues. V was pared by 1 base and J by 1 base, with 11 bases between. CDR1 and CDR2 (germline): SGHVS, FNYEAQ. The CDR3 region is CASSLVGGASYNEQFF. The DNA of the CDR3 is TGTGCCAGCAGCTTAGTGGGAGGAGCATCCTACAATGAGCAGTTCTTC.

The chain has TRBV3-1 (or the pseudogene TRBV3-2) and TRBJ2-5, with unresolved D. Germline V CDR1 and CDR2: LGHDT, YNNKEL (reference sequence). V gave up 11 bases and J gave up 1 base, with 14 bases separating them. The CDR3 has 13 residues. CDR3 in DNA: TGTGCCGCCCGGTCTCCTTCCCAAGAGACCCAGTACTTC. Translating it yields CAARSPSQETQYF.

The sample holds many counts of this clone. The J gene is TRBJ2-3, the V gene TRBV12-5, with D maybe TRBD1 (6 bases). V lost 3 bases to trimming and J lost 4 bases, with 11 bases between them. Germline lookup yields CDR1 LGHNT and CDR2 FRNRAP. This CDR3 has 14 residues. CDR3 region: CASGLMTGPDTQYF. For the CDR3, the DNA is TGTGCTAGTGGTTTAATGACAGGTCCAGATACGCAGTATTTT.

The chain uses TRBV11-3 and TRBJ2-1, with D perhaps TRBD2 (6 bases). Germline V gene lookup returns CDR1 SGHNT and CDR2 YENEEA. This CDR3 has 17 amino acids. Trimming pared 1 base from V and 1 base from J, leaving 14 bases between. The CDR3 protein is CASSLGSGRGSYNEQFF. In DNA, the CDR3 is TGTGCCAGCAGCTTAGGGTCTGGGCGGGGTTCCTACAATGAGCAGTTCTTC. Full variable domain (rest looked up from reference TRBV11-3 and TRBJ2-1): EAGVVQSPRYKIIEKKQPVAFWCNPISGHNTLYWYLQNLGQGPELLIRYENEEAVDDSQLPKDRFSAERLKGVDSTLKIQPAELGDSAVYLCASSLGSGRGSYNEQFFGPGTRLTVL.

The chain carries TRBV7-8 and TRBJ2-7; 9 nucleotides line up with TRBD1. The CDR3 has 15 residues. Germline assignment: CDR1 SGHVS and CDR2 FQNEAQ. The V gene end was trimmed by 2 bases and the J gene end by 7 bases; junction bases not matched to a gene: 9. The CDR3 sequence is CASSLPDRGTDEQYF. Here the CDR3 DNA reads TGTGCCAGCAGCTTACCGGACAGGGGCACGGATGAGCAGTACTTC.

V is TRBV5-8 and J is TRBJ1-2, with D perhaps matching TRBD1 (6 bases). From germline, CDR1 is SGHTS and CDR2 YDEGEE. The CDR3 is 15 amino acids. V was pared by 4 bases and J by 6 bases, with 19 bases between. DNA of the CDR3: TGTGCCAGCAGCGAGACCGCAGGGGCCCGAGATGGCTACACCTTC. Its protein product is CASSETAGARDGYTF.

CDR3 sequence: CASSLDFRVGYGYTF. DNA of the CDR3: TGCGCCAGCAGCTTGGATTTCCGGGTCGGTTATGGCTACACCTTC. The chain recombines TRBV5-1 with TRBJ1-2; no clear D. V was cut by 0 bases and J by 5 bases, with 14 bases left in between. The CDR3 is 15 residues long. Per germline, CDR1 SGHRS and CDR2 YFSETQ.

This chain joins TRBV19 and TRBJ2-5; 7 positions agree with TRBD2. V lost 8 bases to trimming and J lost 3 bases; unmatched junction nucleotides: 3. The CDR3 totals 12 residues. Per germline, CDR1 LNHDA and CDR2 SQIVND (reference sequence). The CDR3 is CASRAGEETQYF. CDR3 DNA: TGTGCCAGTCGGGCGGGGGAAGAGACCCAGTACTTC.

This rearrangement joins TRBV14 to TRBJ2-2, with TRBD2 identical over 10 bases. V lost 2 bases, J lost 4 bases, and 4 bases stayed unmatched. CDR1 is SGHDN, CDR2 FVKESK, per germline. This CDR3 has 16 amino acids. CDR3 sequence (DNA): TGTGCCAGCAGCCAACTACTAGCGGGACTCACCGGGGAGCTGTTTTTT. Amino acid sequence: CASSQLLAGLTGELFF. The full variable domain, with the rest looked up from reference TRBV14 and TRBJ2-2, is EAGVTQFPSHSVIEKGQTVTLRCDPISGHDNLYWYRRVMGKEIKFLLHFVKESKQDESGMPNNRFLAERTGGTYSTLKVQPAELEDSGVYFCASSQLLAGLTGELFFGEGSRLTVL.

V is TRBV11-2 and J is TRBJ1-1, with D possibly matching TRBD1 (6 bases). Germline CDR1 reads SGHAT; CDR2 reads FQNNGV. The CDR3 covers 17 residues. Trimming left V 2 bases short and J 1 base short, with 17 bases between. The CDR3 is CASSLYGNRVTNTEAFF. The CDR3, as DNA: TGTGCCAGCAGCTTATACGGGAACAGGGTGACGAACACTGAAGCTTTCTTT.

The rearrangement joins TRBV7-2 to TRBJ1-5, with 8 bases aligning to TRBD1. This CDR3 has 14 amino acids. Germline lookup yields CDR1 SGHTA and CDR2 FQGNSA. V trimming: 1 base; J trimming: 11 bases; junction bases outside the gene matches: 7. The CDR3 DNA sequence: TGTGCCAGCAGCTTAGGCGGTGCGGACAGGGCCCAGCATTTT. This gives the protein CASSLGGADRAQHF.

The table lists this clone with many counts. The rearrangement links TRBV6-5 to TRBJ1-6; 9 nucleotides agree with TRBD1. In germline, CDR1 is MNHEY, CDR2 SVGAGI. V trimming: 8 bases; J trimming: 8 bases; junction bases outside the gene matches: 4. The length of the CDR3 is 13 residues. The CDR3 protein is CASRDRVDSPLHF. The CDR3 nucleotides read TGTGCCAGCCGGGACAGGGTTGATTCACCCCTCCACTTT.

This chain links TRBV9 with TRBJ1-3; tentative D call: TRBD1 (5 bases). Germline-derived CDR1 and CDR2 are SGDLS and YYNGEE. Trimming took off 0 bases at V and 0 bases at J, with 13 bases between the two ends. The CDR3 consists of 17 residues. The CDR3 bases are TGTGCCAGCAGCGTAGGTGTTGACAGCCTCTCTGGAAACACCATATATTTT. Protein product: CASSVGVDSLSGNTIYF.

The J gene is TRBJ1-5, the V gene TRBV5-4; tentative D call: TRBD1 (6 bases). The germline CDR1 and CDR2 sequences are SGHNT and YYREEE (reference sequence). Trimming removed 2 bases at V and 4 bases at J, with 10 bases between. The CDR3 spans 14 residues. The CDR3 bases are TGTGCCAGCAGCTTACAGGGAAGGAATCAGCCCCAGCATTTT. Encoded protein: CASSLQGRNQPQHF.